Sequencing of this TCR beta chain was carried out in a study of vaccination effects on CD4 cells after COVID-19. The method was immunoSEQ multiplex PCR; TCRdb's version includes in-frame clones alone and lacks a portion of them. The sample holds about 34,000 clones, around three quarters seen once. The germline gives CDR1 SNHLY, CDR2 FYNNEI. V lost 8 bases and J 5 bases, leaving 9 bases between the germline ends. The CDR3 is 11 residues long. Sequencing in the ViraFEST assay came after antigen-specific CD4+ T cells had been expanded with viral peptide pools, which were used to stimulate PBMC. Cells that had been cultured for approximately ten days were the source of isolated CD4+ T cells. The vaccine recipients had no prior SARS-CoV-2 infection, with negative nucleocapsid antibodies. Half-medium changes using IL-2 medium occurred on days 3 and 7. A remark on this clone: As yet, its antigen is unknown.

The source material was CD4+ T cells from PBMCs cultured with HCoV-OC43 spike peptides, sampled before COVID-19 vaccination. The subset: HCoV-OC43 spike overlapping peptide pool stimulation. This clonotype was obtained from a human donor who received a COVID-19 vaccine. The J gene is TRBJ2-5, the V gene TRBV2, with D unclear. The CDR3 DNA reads TGTGCCAGCGCCCCGAAGGAGACCCAGTACTTC. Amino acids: CASAPKETQYF.